This TCR beta chain was obtained from a study of metastatic and nonmetastatic thyroid tumors. Study context: Comparative analysis of repertoires was undertaken across blood and tumor or nodule tissue obtained from malignant and benign thyroid patients. Findings and caveats of the study: Reported TCR beta diversity, measured in blood and tumor, was significantly higher for malignant thyroid tumors than for benign nodules.

Original methodology: Clinicopathological groups differed in CDR3, with these differences serving to build a distant-metastasis classifier for papillary thyroid cancer. TCRdb redid the clone calls on the PCR reads using MiXCR. TCRdb, not the original authors, processed these V and J calls. The repertoire holds almost 85,000 clones, around 13% seen once, with around 8.8% in the top ten. The V end was cut by 2 bases, the J end by 6 bases, with 15 bases between. Germline V CDR1 and CDR2: MGHRA, YSYEKL. This CDR3 region has 15 residues. Prior to thyroid surgery, none of the patients had received any treatment. On this clone: The target antigen is unknown.

Sequenced material: tumor tissue. The V and J genes are TRBV4-1 and TRBJ2-3, with a weak D call TRBD1 (6 bases). The TCR originated in a female donor with papillary thyroid cancer or a benign thyroid nodule (not recorded which). Some clones in this sample may be carry-over from other donors' samples. The CDR3 is CASSQRQATGDTQYF. Here the CDR3 DNA reads TGCGCCAGCAGCCAAAGACAGGCGACGGGGGATACGCAGTATTTT.